Below, 30 T cell receptor beta chains from the same sample are listed, as sequenced in a study of T cell changes during pregnancy in multiple sclerosis. The protocol was immunoSEQ multiplex PCR, while the TCRdb copy is restricted to in-frame clones and leaves out a portion. The table records tens of thousands of clones, roughly 93% of them present only once. Here the sequenced sample was CD4+ T cells from peripheral blood mononuclear cells, taken in the second trimester of pregnancy. The receptors here all came from a female donor with multiple sclerosis, enrolled in a pregnancy study.

The chain employs TRBV7-2 and TRBJ2-3, with 9 bases lining up with TRBD2. V trimming: 5 bases; J trimming: 6 bases; junction bases outside the gene matches: 9. The CDR3 loop spans 15 amino acids. Germline lookup yields CDR1 SGHTA and CDR2 FQGNSA. The CDR3 here is CASSRSSGNFDTQYF. CDR3 bases: TGTGCCAGCAGCCGATCTAGCGGGAATTTCGATACGCAGTATTTT.

The rearrangement links TRBV7-7 to TRBJ2-5; TRBD1 aligns across 9 bases. The germline V gene has CDR1 SSHAT and CDR2 FNYEAQ (reference sequence). V was pared by 1 base and J by 5 bases, with 5 bases of the junction left unmatched. The length of the CDR3 is 15 residues. The CDR3: CASSLDRGRRETQYF. For the CDR3, the DNA is TGTGCCAGCAGCTTAGACAGGGGGCGCAGGGAGACCCAGTACTTC.

The chain has TRBV28 and TRBJ2-1; 9 nucleotides align to TRBD1. The CDR3 consists of 16 residues. The germline V gene encodes CDR1 MDHEN and CDR2 SYDVKM. V dropped 6 bases and J dropped 10; count of bases not matched to a gene: 16. CDR3 in DNA: TGTGCCAGCAGCTTTGTATCAGGACAGGGGCCCGGAGAGCAGTTCTTC. This gives the protein CASSFVSGQGPGEQFF.

V gene TRBV28 combines with J gene TRBJ2-5, with 15 bases that match TRBD2. Germline loops: CDR1 MDHEN, CDR2 SYDVKM. The trim removed 4 bases at V and 2 bases at J, leaving 14 bases unmatched. The CDR3 is made up of 20 amino acids. The CDR3 loop reads CASSYLLGLAGGMGQETQYF. The DNA for the CDR3 is TGTGCCAGCAGTTACTTATTGGGACTAGCGGGAGGTATGGGGCAAGAGACCCAGTACTTC.

The J gene is TRBJ1-2, the V gene TRBV5-1, with TRBD1 matching 9 bases. CDR3 length: 14 residues. Germline V lookup: CDR1 SGHRS, CDR2 YFSETQ. The junction had 5 bases not matched to a gene; V was cut back by 4 bases and J by 4 bases. The CDR3 here is CASSRGQGPYGYTF. In DNA form, the CDR3 reads TGCGCCAGCAGCAGGGGACAGGGACCCTATGGCTACACCTTC.

V usage is TRBV5-1 and J usage is TRBJ2-3, with 11 bases lining up with TRBD2. J lost 3 bases, V lost 2 bases, and 8 bases had no gene match. Germline CDR1 reads SGHRS; CDR2 reads YFSETQ. The CDR3 extends over 17 amino acids. DNA for the CDR3: TGCGCCAGCAGCTTCTTAGCGGGGGGGCCTGGTACAGATACGCAGTATTTT. It translates to CASSFLAGGPGTDTQYF.

CDR3: CASRTGGGEQYF. The CDR3 coding sequence is TGTGCCAGCAGGACTGGGGGGGGCGAGCAGTACTTC. The V gene is TRBV2, the J gene TRBJ2-7; the match to TRBD2 covers 7 bases. Looked up from germline, CDR1 is SNHLY and CDR2 is FYNNEI. Trimming cost V 6 bases and J 6 bases; bases outside gene matches: 5. The length of the CDR3 is 12 residues.

This chain joins TRBV7-3 and TRBJ2-5, with D unclear. This CDR3 has 14 residues. The V gene's germline CDR1 is SGHTA and CDR2 FQGTGA. V was clipped by 3 bases and J by 2 bases, with 10 bases between them. CDR3 coding DNA: TGTGCCAGCAGCTTTCTTGGAGTACAAGAGACCCAGTACTTC. It specifies CASSFLGVQETQYF.

In this sample, this clone turned up a few times. CDR3 residues: CASGLAGGFYEQYF. CDR3 in DNA: TGTGCTAGTGGTTTGGCAGGGGGGTTCTACGAGCAGTACTTC. This chain connects TRBV12-5 to TRBJ2-7, with a weak D call TRBD1 (7 bases). The ends were cut back, 1 base at V and 3 bases at J, with 10 bases in the middle. The germline V gene has CDR1 LGHNT and CDR2 FRNRAP. The CDR3 covers 14 residues.

The chain employs TRBV4-1 and TRBJ2-1, with 9 bases that match TRBD2. Germline CDR1 reads MGHRA; CDR2 reads YSYEKL. V was pared by 4 bases and J by 3 bases, with 4 bases of the junction left unmatched. The CDR3 length is 15 residues. The CDR3 nucleotides are TGCGCCAGCAGCCCCTTAGCGGGGGTCTACAATGAGCAGTTCTTC. It translates to CASSPLAGVYNEQFF.

This chain's CDR3 is CASSLDSRGYPGELFF. The CDR3 DNA is TGCGCCAGCAGCTTGGATTCCCGGGGGTACCCCGGGGAGCTGTTTTTT. The chain carries TRBV5-1 and TRBJ2-2; maybe TRBD2 (6 bases). The CDR3 consists of 16 residues. Per the germline V gene, CDR1 is SGHRS and CDR2 is YFSETQ. Trimming took off 0 bases at V and 6 bases at J, with 15 bases between the two ends. Full variable domain (remainder filled in from reference TRBV5-1 and TRBJ2-2): KAGVTQTPRYLIKTRGQQVTLSCSPISGHRSVSWYQQTPGQGLQFLFEYFSETQRNKGNFPGRFSGRQFSNSRSEMNVSTLELGDSALYLCASSLDSRGYPGELFFGEGSRLTVL.

The chain is built from TRBV15 and TRBJ2-5, with D possibly matching TRBD2 (5 bases). Looked up from germline, CDR1 is LNHNV and CDR2 is YYDKDF (reference sequence). The CDR3 covers 16 residues. V lost 3 bases to trimming and J lost 2 bases, with 16 bases between them. CDR3 amino acids: CATSRDGGRQQETQYF. As DNA, the CDR3 is TGTGCCACCAGCAGGGATGGAGGCAGGCAACAAGAGACCCAGTACTTC.

This clone appeared a few times. The rearrangement joins TRBV7-9 to TRBJ2-5; 9 bases are a match to TRBD1. V was pared by 5 bases and J by 2 bases, with 9 bases of the junction left unmatched. Germline lookup yields CDR1 SEHNR and CDR2 FQNEAQ (reference sequence). CDR3 size: 16 residues. CDR3 residues: CASSDGDRVLQETQYF. CDR3 sequence (DNA): TGTGCCAGCAGCGATGGGGACAGGGTGCTACAAGAGACCCAGTACTTC.

Remarks on this clone: Different DNA sequences within this sample yield the same CDR3. The chain joins TRBV5-1 to TRBJ2-2; possibly TRBD1 for D (5 bases). The V and J ends lost 1 base and 1 base respectively, with 5 bases between them. The CDR3 runs 14 residues. The germline V gene encodes CDR1 SGHRS and CDR2 YFSETQ. CDR3 sequence (DNA): TGCGCCAGCAGCTTGACAGGGAACACCGGGGAGCTGTTTTTT. Protein product: CASSLTGNTGELFF.

V gene TRBV28 combines with J gene TRBJ2-1, with D possibly matching TRBD1 (6 bases). Germline V lookup: CDR1 MDHEN, CDR2 SYDVKM. The CDR3 runs to 16 residues. The V end was cut by 11 bases, the J end by 0 bases, with 20 bases between. The CDR3 protein is CAALSTGTSSYNEQFF. The CDR3 region has the DNA TGTGCCGCCCTTTCTACGGGGACAAGCTCCTACAATGAGCAGTTCTTC.

The gene calls are TRBV4-2 and TRBJ1-4, with D unclear. Germline V gives CDR1 LGHNA, CDR2 YNFKEQ. The V end lost 2 bases, the J end lost 5 bases, and 15 bases lay between the germline ends. This CDR3 has 16 amino acids. The CDR3, as DNA: TGTGCCAGCAGCCAAACCCCGGGGAAGGGAAATGAAAAACTGTTTTTT. Translating it yields CASSQTPGKGNEKLFF.

This clone was seen just once. The V gene is TRBV18, the J gene TRBJ2-7; perhaps TRBD1 as D (6 bases). Trimming pared 3 bases from V and 4 bases from J, leaving 19 bases between. Germline V gene data show CDR1 as KGHSH and CDR2 as LQKENI. CDR3 length: 16 amino acids. In nucleotides, the CDR3 is TGTGCCAGCTCACCCGTCGTAGCCGTACAGGGTTACGAGCAGTACTTC. Its translation: CASSPVVAVQGYEQYF.

V is TRBV6-1 and J is TRBJ1-4; weak D call: TRBD1 (6 bases). Looked up from germline, CDR1 is MNHNS and CDR2 is SASEGT. The CDR3 is 15 amino acids. The V gene lost 4 bases and the J gene lost 8 bases, with 17 bases spanning the gap. The CDR3 region has the DNA TGTGCCAGCAGTGTCCCAACAGGGACGAGCGAAAAACTGTTTTTT. Its protein is CASSVPTGTSEKLFF.

The chain uses TRBV27 and TRBJ2-1, with D perhaps matching TRBD1 (5 bases). V shed 6 bases and J shed 6 bases, with 9 bases lying between them. Germline V gene sequence: CDR1 MNHEY, CDR2 SMNVEV (reference sequence). This CDR3 has 12 amino acids. CDR3 sequence reads: CASRARVNEQFF. The CDR3 DNA reads as TGTGCCAGCAGAGCCAGGGTCAATGAGCAGTTCTTC.

The V and J genes are TRBV14 and TRBJ1-1; TRBD1 might be the D (6 bases). V was clipped by 4 bases and J by 5 bases, with 17 bases between them. CDR1 is SGHDN and CDR2 is FVKESK in the germline V gene. The CDR3 totals 15 residues. The CDR3 spells CASSPVDRRGTEAFF. In DNA, the CDR3 is TGTGCCAGCAGCCCAGTCGACAGGCGGGGGACTGAAGCTTTCTTT.

The V and J genes are TRBV4-1 and TRBJ2-2, with TRBD2 identical over 16 bases. J was trimmed by 6 bases and V by 3 bases; bases with no gene match: 13. The CDR3 sequence is 20 residues long. Germline V gives CDR1 MGHRA, CDR2 YSYEKL. CDR3 residues: CASSQLLRGLAGGAPGELFF. Here the CDR3 DNA reads TGCGCCAGCAGCCAGCTACTCCGGGGACTAGCGGGAGGGGCCCCCGGGGAGCTGTTTTTT.

This clone was picked up a small number of times. This chain joins TRBV6-5 and TRBJ1-1, with D hard to call. Germline CDR1 MNHEY, CDR2 SVGAGI. V was clipped by 2 bases and J by 3 bases, with 7 bases between them. The CDR3 is 13 amino acids. For the CDR3, the DNA is TGTGCCAGCAGTTACACCGGAGACACTGAAGCTTTCTTT. It yields the protein CASSYTGDTEAFF.

The chain links TRBV6-1 to TRBJ1-5; 8 nucleotides line up with TRBD1. V was clipped by 6 bases and J by 7 bases; unmatched bases: 8. This CDR3 spans 14 amino acids. Germline values: CDR1 MNHNS, CDR2 SASEGT. The CDR3 is CASRPQGEGQPQHF. CDR3 coding DNA: TGTGCCAGCAGACCACAGGGGGAAGGACAGCCCCAGCATTTT.

This chain joins TRBV5-1 and TRBJ2-7, with 9 bases fitting TRBD2. The CDR3 covers 14 residues. Germline CDR1 is SGHRS and CDR2 is YFSETQ. After removal of 5 bases from V and 5 bases from J, the junction contained 8 bases not matched to a gene. In DNA form, the CDR3 reads TGCGCCAGCAGTGGACCGGGACTAGCTAACGAGCAGTACTTC. Its translation: CASSGPGLANEQYF.

V and J are TRBV11-2 and TRBJ2-7; D ambiguous. From germline, CDR1 is SGHAT and CDR2 FQNNGV. V lost 4 bases to trimming and J lost 9 bases, with 22 bases between them. The CDR3 is made up of 15 amino acids. The CDR3 is CASSSPERLPFAQYF. CDR3 nucleotides: TGTGCCAGCAGCTCCCCTGAGAGACTCCCCTTTGCGCAGTACTTC.

About this clone: At one of its ends the junction is not consistent with the germline gene, which may arise from a read error. This chain uses TRBV2 with TRBJ2-1, with 16 bases matching TRBD2. The germline V gene has CDR1 SNHLY and CDR2 FYNNEI. CDR3 length: 14 residues. DNA for the CDR3: TGTGCCAGCAGGCCGGGACTAGCGGGGGGGCACCCCCTCTTC. It specifies CASRPGLAGGHPLF.

The J gene is TRBJ1-1, the V gene TRBV7-3; D gene ambiguous. Trimming removed 6 bases at V and 2 bases at J, with 13 bases between. Germline V gene lookup returns CDR1 SGHTA and CDR2 FQGTGA. There are 14 residues in the CDR3. CDR3 sequence reads: CASRPGGANTEAFF. DNA for the CDR3: TGTGCCAGCAGACCCGGTGGAGCTAACACTGAAGCTTTCTTT.

The V gene is TRBV28, the J gene TRBJ1-1; 10 bases match TRBD1. The CDR3 totals 14 residues. Looked up from germline, CDR1 is MDHEN and CDR2 is SYDVKM. With V trimmed by 6 bases and J by 4 bases, 5 bases remained unmatched. The CDR3 DNA is TGTGCCAGCAGCCGACAGGGGGCGAGCACTGAAGCTTTCTTT. This codes for CASSRQGASTEAFF.

The V gene is TRBV27, the J gene TRBJ1-5; D gene uncertain. V was cut by 2 bases and J by 0 bases, with 8 bases left in between. The CDR3 is 15 amino acids. Germline loops: CDR1 MNHEY, CDR2 SMNVEV (reference sequence). This chain's CDR3 is CASSLVGYSNQPQHF. The CDR3, as DNA: TGTGCCAGCAGTTTAGTCGGTTATAGCAATCAGCCCCAGCATTTT.

V usage is TRBV10-3 and J usage is TRBJ1-2, with TRBD1 matching over 10 bases. This CDR3 region has 16 residues. With V trimmed by 3 bases and J by 4 bases, 8 bases remained unmatched. In germline, CDR1 is ENHRY, CDR2 SYGVKD. CDR3 residues: CAISEVRGTGVYGYTF. The DNA for the CDR3 is TGTGCCATCAGTGAAGTGCGCGGGACAGGGGTCTATGGCTACACCTTC.